One and the same sample provided the 22 T cell receptor beta chains below, sequenced in a study of beta chain features in type 1 diabetes. Overall study findings and caveats: Shortening of TCRB CDR3s, moderate but significant, appeared in all four CD4+ subsets of Type 1 diabetes patients.

Reverse transcription of all isolated RNA meant that expressed TCRB transcripts were sequenced. Method: immunoSEQ multiplex PCR; TCRdb's copy keeps in-frame clones and lacks some. The sample includes more than 100,000 clones, 7% to 10% of them seen just once. The antigens these receptors bind are not known. The specimen sequenced was central memory CD4+ T cells from blood. These receptors originate from a man aged 25 to 40 with type 1 diabetes.

V usage is TRBV4-2 and J usage is TRBJ2-2; TRBD2 matches 12 bases. With V trimmed by 2 bases and J by 3 bases, 4 bases remained unmatched. The length of the CDR3 is 17 residues. Germline V gene sequence: CDR1 LGHNA, CDR2 YNFKEQ. Here the CDR3 DNA reads TGTGCCAGCAGCCAATTACTAGCGGGGGGCGACACCGGGGAGCTGTTTTTT. Translation gives CASSQLLAGGDTGELFF.

This clone was detected a few times. This chain connects TRBV5-4 to TRBJ2-1; 7 bases fit TRBD1. J was trimmed by 6 bases and V by 4 bases; bases with no gene match: 10. The CDR3 sequence is 15 residues long. Germline CDR1 and CDR2: SGHNT and YYREEE (reference sequence). CDR3 bases: TGTGCCAGCAGCCAGGGACAGTCGATAAGCAATGAGCAGTTCTTC. Protein: CASSQGQSISNEQFF. Variable domain in full (rest from reference TRBV5-4 and TRBJ2-1): ETGVTQSPTHLIKTRGQQVTLRCSSQSGHNTVSWYQQALGQGPQFIFQYYREEENGRGNFPPRFSGLQFPNYSSELNVNALELDDSALYLCASSQGQSISNEQFFGPGTRLTVL.

This clone was seen many times. The chain recombines TRBV9 with TRBJ1-1, with 8 bases identical to TRBD1. Germline loops: CDR1 SGDLS, CDR2 YYNGEE. CDR3 length: 18 amino acids. Trimming removed 4 bases from V and 4 bases from J; junction bases left unmatched: 18. The CDR3 DNA follows: TGTGCCAGCAGCCCCGAAGGCAGGGGGCGAGGTAGGAGCACTGAAGCTTTCTTT. Protein product: CASSPEGRGRGRSTEAFF.

The chain links TRBV5-1 to TRBJ2-1; 12 bases match TRBD2. This CDR3 region has 17 residues. With 5 bases clipped from V and 5 bases from J, the junction kept 11 bases outside the gene matches. Germline CDR1 is SGHRS and CDR2 is YFSETQ. The CDR3 sequence: CASSPLAGGPQDNEQFF. CDR3 DNA: TGCGCCAGCAGTCCCCTAGCGGGGGGGCCGCAGGACAATGAGCAGTTCTTC.

This clone came up a few times. The chain couples TRBV28 to TRBJ2-7; 7 nucleotides match TRBD2. V trimming: 4 bases; J trimming: 5 bases; junction bases outside the gene matches: 8. CDR1 is MDHEN and CDR2 is SYDVKM in the germline V gene. This CDR3 is 14 amino acids long. As DNA, the CDR3 is TGTGCCAGCAGTTGGGGGGGGTCTCGGCACGAGCAGTACTTC. Translation: CASSWGGSRHEQYF. The full variable domain, with the rest looked up from reference TRBV28 and TRBJ2-7, is DVKVTQSSRYLVKRTGEKVFLECVQDMDHENMFWYRQDPGLGLRLIYFSYDVKMKEKGDIPEGYSVSREKKERFSLILESASTNQTSMYLCASSWGGSRHEQYFGPGTRLTVT.

Only a few counts were recorded for this clone. The chain employs TRBV15 and TRBJ1-3; maybe TRBD1 (5 bases). Trimming removed 2 bases at V and 4 bases at J, with 15 bases between. The CDR3 runs to 16 residues. Germline V gene lookup returns CDR1 LNHNV and CDR2 YYDKDF (reference sequence). The chain's CDR3 is CATSRSLDITGNTIYF. In DNA, the CDR3 is TGTGCCACCAGCAGAAGCTTGGACATAACAGGAAACACCATATATTTT.

The V gene is TRBV14, the J gene TRBJ1-1; D uncertain. Trimming took off 8 bases at V and 2 bases at J, with 12 bases between the two ends. The CDR3 totals 13 residues. Germline V gene lookup returns CDR1 SGHDN and CDR2 FVKESK. For the CDR3, the DNA is TGTGCCAGCCGTGAACAAGAAAACACTGAAGCTTTCTTT. This encodes CASREQENTEAFF.

The chain links TRBV7-3 to TRBJ2-1; 7 bases map to TRBD2. The CDR3 runs to 15 residues. V shed 5 bases, J shed 6 bases, and the junction held 10 bases outside the gene matches. CDR1 SGHTA and CDR2 FQGTGA come from the germline V gene. The CDR3 loop reads CASSPGGTNRNEQFF. DNA of the CDR3: TGTGCCAGCAGCCCCGGCGGGACTAACCGCAATGAGCAGTTCTTC.

This clone was detected a few times. The chain uses TRBV6-1 and TRBJ2-1; D is undetermined. From germline, CDR1 is MNHNS and CDR2 SASEGT. The ends were cut back, 1 base at V and 7 bases at J, with 14 bases in the middle. The CDR3 contains 15 residues. The CDR3 sequence: CASSEVAFRVNEQFF. CDR3 sequence (DNA): TGTGCCAGCAGTGAAGTCGCTTTTCGGGTGAATGAGCAGTTCTTC.

This clone was detected only a few times. This sequence joins TRBV5-1 and TRBJ1-3; D is undetermined. The CDR3 is 15 amino acids. Germline V CDR1 and CDR2: SGHRS, YFSETQ. V shed 4 bases and J shed 0 bases, with 11 bases lying between them. CDR3 sequence reads: CASSLTPGSGNTIYF. The CDR3 DNA is TGCGCCAGCAGCCTGACGCCAGGCTCTGGAAACACCATATATTTT.

The chain recombines TRBV29-1 with TRBJ2-7; no firm D call. CDR1 is SQVTM, CDR2 ANQGSEA, per germline. The CDR3 covers 12 residues. Trimming took off 1 base at V and 0 bases at J, with 4 bases between the two ends. The CDR3 DNA reads as TGCAGCGTTGAAGGCAGCTCCTACGAGCAGTACTTC. Translated: CSVEGSSYEQYF.

This chain uses TRBV12-5 with TRBJ1-6; 7 bases align to TRBD1. J gave up 4 bases and V 8 bases, and 5 bases lay outside the gene matches. This CDR3 comprises 14 residues. Germline V gives CDR1 LGHNT, CDR2 FRNRAP. The CDR3 DNA sequence: TGTGCTAGTTTAGAGGGACAGTATAATTCACCCCTCCACTTT. Protein: CASLEGQYNSPLHF.

J is TRBJ2-3 and V is TRBV9, with a possible D match to TRBD2 (5 bases). This CDR3 is built from 15 residues. CDR1 is SGDLS, CDR2 YYNGEE, per germline. V gave up 2 bases and J gave up 5 bases, with 15 bases separating them. The CDR3 coding sequence is TGTGCCAGCAGCGTGGGCGGGCCCCGGGGAGATACGCAGTATTTT. Its translation: CASSVGGPRGDTQYF.

This clone was detected a few times. The rearrangement uses TRBV7-2 and TRBJ1-5; D ambiguous. The ends were cut back, 5 bases at V and 4 bases at J, with 9 bases in the middle. CDR1 SGHTA and CDR2 FQGNSA come from the germline V gene. This CDR3 comprises 13 residues. CDR3 amino acids: CASSATENQPQHF. CDR3 bases: TGTGCCAGCAGCGCAACAGAAAATCAGCCCCAGCATTTT.

There are a few counts of this clone. This chain connects TRBV7-2 to TRBJ2-7; TRBD2 might be the D (5 bases). This CDR3 has 14 residues. The V end was cut by 1 base, the J end by 0 bases, with 7 bases between. Germline lookup yields CDR1 SGHTA and CDR2 FQGNSA. As DNA, the CDR3 is TGTGCCAGCAGCTTAGTAGGGAGCTCCTACGAGCAGTACTTC. Its protein is CASSLVGSSYEQYF.

V and J are TRBV27 and TRBJ1-2, with D unresolved. V lost 6 bases, J lost 1 base, and 9 bases lay in between. The CDR3 extends over 13 amino acids. Germline CDR1 is MNHEY and CDR2 is SMNVEV (reference sequence). In DNA form, the CDR3 reads TGTGCCAGCAGGCAACAAGATAACTATGGCTACACCTTC. This codes for CASRQQDNYGYTF.

The chain combines TRBV9 with TRBJ1-2; TRBD1 agrees at 9 bases. With V trimmed by 4 bases and J by 8 bases, 6 bases remained unmatched. The CDR3 totals 13 residues. Germline V CDR1 and CDR2: SGDLS, YYNGEE. DNA of the CDR3: TGTGCCAGCAGCCCAGGACAGGGGTACGGCTACACCTTC. Translating gives CASSPGQGYGYTF.

J is TRBJ1-5 and V is TRBV28; D not certain. The germline V and J ends were trimmed by 3 bases and 6 bases, with 12 bases remaining between them. The CDR3 loop spans 14 amino acids. Per the germline V gene, CDR1 is MDHEN and CDR2 is SYDVKM. CDR3 loop: CASSFGGLTQPQHF. In DNA form, the CDR3 reads TGTGCCAGCAGTTTCGGCGGGCTCACTCAGCCCCAGCATTTT.

This clone was picked up a small number of times. The rearrangement uses TRBV7-2 and TRBJ2-5; D is possibly TRBD2 (5 bases). The CDR3 is 14 residues long. The V end lost 5 bases, the J end lost 0 bases, and 10 bases lay between the germline ends. Germline V gene data show CDR1 as SGHTA and CDR2 as FQGNSA. The CDR3 DNA follows: TGTGCCAGCAGCCAGACGAGGGACCAAGAGACCCAGTACTTC. This translates into CASSQTRDQETQYF.

Only a few counts were recorded for this clone. The rearrangement joins TRBV2 to TRBJ2-3, with 13 bases matching TRBD2. With V trimmed by 6 bases and J by 5 bases, 8 bases remained unmatched. Germline V gives CDR1 SNHLY, CDR2 FYNNEI. The CDR3 length is 16 residues. The chain's CDR3 is CASSSTSGGPGDTQYF. The CDR3 nucleotides read TGTGCCAGCAGCTCGACTAGCGGGGGGCCAGGAGATACGCAGTATTTT.

This clone was counted a few times. This chain uses TRBV5-6 with TRBJ2-7, with 9 bases that match TRBD1. The CDR3 totals 13 residues. In germline, CDR1 is SGHDT, CDR2 YYEEEE. The V and J ends lost 4 bases and 5 bases, in that order; junction bases with no gene match: 4. CDR3 residues: CASSRTGVNEQYF. The CDR3 nucleotides read TGTGCCAGCAGCCGGACAGGGGTCAACGAGCAGTACTTC.

This clone was picked up a small number of times. V gene TRBV7-2 combines with J gene TRBJ1-2, with D hard to call. CDR1 SGHTA and CDR2 FQGNSA come from the germline V gene. The V and J ends lost 5 bases and 6 bases respectively, with 13 bases between them. The CDR3 loop spans 13 amino acids. The CDR3 spells CASSPESLHGYTF. CDR3 DNA sequence: TGTGCCAGCAGCCCTGAAAGTCTACATGGCTACACCTTC.